This TCR beta chain was documented in a study of naive and memory T cell subsets. CDR1 and CDR2 from the germline V gene are SGHNT and YYREEE (reference sequence). This CDR3 spans 16 amino acids. V lost 0 bases and J lost 4, with 14 bases in between. An equimolar mix of two oligonucleotides served as the beta constant-region primer for TRBC1 and TRBC2. Ligation attached a single-stranded oligonucleotide with a 12-nucleotide UMI and the SP2 primer to the cDNA 3' end. TCRdb re-called the UMI-ligation and nested PCR reads with MiXCR, one entry per CDR3 protein. The repertoire has about 150,000 distinct CDR3 sequences, over 15% of them found once; the top ten carry roughly 0.14%. This clonotype was recorded only once.

This clonotype was obtained from a human donor in good health. J is TRBJ2-1 and V is TRBV5-4; tentatively, D is TRBD2 (6 bases). Sequencing was carried out using naive CD4+ T cells from blood. CDR3 nucleotides: TGTGCCAGCAGCTTGGCCGGAACTCTAGCGTACAATGAGCAGTTCTTC. Its protein product is CASSLAGTLAYNEQFF.